This T cell receptor (beta chain) was identified during a study of cytotoxic CD8 clonotypes in ibrutinib-treated CLL. Study-level findings and limits: At the start, clonality exceeded age-matched healthy donors and followed circulating CD8+ T-cell counts.

Concerning this clone: Its antigen remains unidentified.

Sequencing used immunoSEQ multiplex PCR; TCRdb keeps in-frame clones, though not all of them. The table has about 140,000 clones, approximately 80% seen once. Germline CDR1 and CDR2: MNHEY and SVGAGI. Trimming stripped 6 bases from V and 7 bases from J, with 15 bases between. This CDR3 contains 13 residues. The sample was PBMCs, taken after 24 months of ibrutinib treatment. This clonotype originated in a human donor with chronic lymphocytic leukemia. J is TRBJ1-2 and V is TRBV6-5, with a weak D call TRBD1 (5 bases). The CDR3 nucleotides read TGTGCCAGCAGGGCGGGACCCCGACTTGGCTACACCTTC. Protein product: CASRAGPRLGYTF.